Listed here is a single T cell receptor (beta chain). This entry belongs to a study of CD4 T cell repertoires in COVID-19. CDR1 is SGHRS, CDR2 YFSETQ, per germline. The CDR3 is 14 amino acids. J gave up 6 bases and V 4 bases, and 7 bases lay outside the gene matches. The data were produced by immunoSEQ multiplex PCR, yet TCRdb's version contains in-frame clones alone and is incomplete. The table has about 22,000 clones, roughly 84% seen once. The memory T cells were sequenced right after ex vivo isolation, without culture. The TCR originated in a human donor who had COVID-19. The chain joins TRBV5-1 to TRBJ1-5, with 7 nucleotides matching TRBD1. Sequencing used central memory CD4+ T cells from blood, obtained before the COVID-19 pandemic. The DNA of the CDR3 is TGCGCCAGCAGCCCTCAGGGGGTTGGTCAGCCCCAGCATTTT. Amino acids: CASSPQGVGQPQHF.